This TCR beta chain was sequenced for a study of T cells expressing NK-cell markers. From its re-call of the 5' RACE reads, TCRdb lists each CDR3 protein once, without DNA. The data include 300,000 or so distinct CDR3 sequences; the top ten clones carry around 4.3%. Of note for this clonotype: Its antigen is as yet unknown.

From germline, CDR1 is MNHEY and CDR2 SVGEGT. CDR3 size: 15 residues. Broader study findings: The share of CD8+ T cells held by dominant NKG2C+ clonotypes was roughly 1.0-8% in several donors.

This chain uses TRBV6-2 or TRBV6-3 with TRBJ1-5; the TCRdb D gene call, TRBD1, has no DNA to confirm it. The clonotype was recovered from a woman between 18 and 75 years old in good health. Sequencing used blood T cells: a sorted CD56 or NKG2C T cell subset, CD4+ or CD8+ T cells, or bulk PBMC T cells (not recorded which). The CDR3 region is CASSRTGYGNQPQHF.